These 12 T cell receptor beta chains originate from one sample sequenced in a study of OX40 agonist ivuxolimab in advanced cancers. This table comes from immunoSEQ multiplex PCR, and its TCRdb copy is limited to in-frame clones, with some not included. Among around 83,000 clones, around 90% were seen once, and the ten largest hold around 1.6%. The source material was CD4+ or CD8+ T cells sorted from blood, sampled in a trial of the OX40 agonist ivuxolimab. All receptors derive from an adult with an advanced solid tumor such as melanoma, head and neck, liver or kidney cancer.

V and J are TRBV7-2 and TRBJ1-1; TRBD1 might be the D (6 bases). The germline V gene has CDR1 SGHTA and CDR2 FQGNSA. V lost 1 base to trimming and J lost 0 bases, with 12 bases between them. This CDR3 region has 16 residues. The CDR3 DNA sequence: TGTGCCAGCAGCTTAGTTGGGGGCCAGCTGAACACTGAAGCTTTCTTT. Amino acids: CASSLVGGQLNTEAFF.

The rearrangement uses TRBV7-2 and TRBJ1-4, with D maybe TRBD1 (5 bases). V was pared by 2 bases and J by 10 bases, with 8 bases between. CDR1 SGHTA and CDR2 FQGNSA come from the germline V gene. The CDR3 is made up of 12 amino acids. The CDR3 coding sequence is TGTGCCAGCAGCTTAAGGGGAGGAAAACTGTTTTTT. Encoded protein: CASSLRGGKLFF.

V is TRBV11-2 and J is TRBJ2-1; TRBD2 is a possible D gene (6 bases). Trimming stripped 7 bases from V and 5 bases from J, with 18 bases between. CDR1 is SGHAT and CDR2 is FQNNGV in the germline V gene. This CDR3 region has 15 residues. The CDR3 DNA sequence: TGTGCCAGCACCCTCCAGGCGGGAAGTCACAATGAGCAGTTCTTC. Protein: CASTLQAGSHNEQFF.

The chain employs TRBV2 and TRBJ1-2; weak D call: TRBD1 (5 bases). Deletions cut 7 bases from V and 7 bases from J, with 19 bases between. CDR1 is SNHLY and CDR2 is FYNNEI in the germline V gene. There are 14 residues in the CDR3. CDR3 DNA: TGTGCCAGCAATTCGGACACGGCATCGGGTGGCTACACCTTC. This sequence encodes CASNSDTASGGYTF.

This chain joins TRBV5-1 and TRBJ2-1; D unresolved. The CDR3 extends over 16 amino acids. V was pared by 0 bases and J by 7 bases, with 17 bases between. The germline V gene encodes CDR1 SGHRS and CDR2 YFSETQ. CDR3 amino acids: CASSLARSLSINEQFF. CDR3 nucleotide sequence: TGCGCCAGCAGCTTGGCTCGGTCCCTCTCCATTAATGAGCAGTTCTTC.

V gene TRBV28 combines with J gene TRBJ1-1; 9 bases line up with TRBD1. The V gene's germline CDR1 is MDHEN and CDR2 SYDVKM. The CDR3 loop spans 14 amino acids. Unmatched junction bases numbered 4, after V lost 5 bases and J lost 3 bases. CDR3 nucleotides: TGTGCCAGCAGTCCGGGACAGGGATACACTGAAGCTTTCTTT. Translated, it gives CASSPGQGYTEAFF.

V usage is TRBV6-5 and J usage is TRBJ2-5; no clear D. V was clipped by 0 bases and J by 5 bases, with 13 bases between them. The V gene's germline CDR1 is MNHEY and CDR2 SVGAGI. This CDR3 is 15 amino acids long. The CDR3 loop is CASSYSGPYGETQYF. CDR3 bases: TGTGCCAGCAGTTACTCCGGACCCTATGGTGAGACCCAGTACTTC.

The chain is built from TRBV28 and TRBJ1-5; D is unresolved. V lost 3 bases and J lost 0, with 12 bases in between. This CDR3 region has 16 residues. The germline V gene encodes CDR1 MDHEN and CDR2 SYDVKM. In nucleotides, the CDR3 is TGTGCCAGCAGTTTGGAGCCGGGCCATAGCAATCAGCCCCAGCATTTT. Its protein is CASSLEPGHSNQPQHF. The variable domain in full, completed from reference TRBV28 and TRBJ1-5, reads DVKVTQSSRYLVKRTGEKVFLECVQDMDHENMFWYRQDPGLGLRLIYFSYDVKMKEKGDIPEGYSVSREKKERFSLILESASTNQTSMYLCASSLEPGHSNQPQHFGDGTRLSIL.

With regard to this clone: Other DNA sequences in this specimen translate into the identical CDR3. The chain uses TRBV7-8 and TRBJ1-2; D is unclear. CDR3 size: 13 residues. Trimming removed 1 base at V and 2 bases at J, with 5 bases between. The germline V gene encodes CDR1 SGHVS and CDR2 FQNEAQ. The CDR3 region has the DNA TGTGCCAGCAGCTTAGGGCAGAACTATGGCTACACCTTC. Amino acids: CASSLGQNYGYTF.

V and J are TRBV18 and TRBJ1-3; D gene uncertain. This CDR3 region has 15 residues. The V and J ends lost 1 base and 0 bases respectively, with 7 bases between them. Germline lookup yields CDR1 KGHSH and CDR2 LQKENI. The CDR3 loop reads CASSPLGGSGNTIYF. The CDR3 DNA sequence: TGTGCCAGCTCACCACTCGGCGGCTCTGGAAACACCATATATTTT.

This rearrangement joins TRBV7-9 to TRBJ1-4; 9 bases match TRBD1. The CDR3 loop spans 13 amino acids. Germline CDR1 SEHNR, CDR2 FQNEAQ (reference sequence). J lost 8 bases, V lost 6 bases, and 4 bases had no gene match. As DNA, the CDR3 is TGTGCCAGCAGACGGACAGGGGACGAAAAACTGTTTTTT. This gives the protein CASRRTGDEKLFF.

This chain joins TRBV5-1 and TRBJ2-3, with 8 bases lining up with TRBD2. This CDR3 has 15 residues. The V gene's germline CDR1 is SGHRS and CDR2 YFSETQ. With 0 bases clipped from V and 4 bases from J, the junction kept 4 bases outside the gene matches. The CDR3 is CASSLAGGPSDTQYF. The CDR3 DNA sequence: TGCGCCAGCAGCTTGGCGGGAGGGCCCTCAGATACGCAGTATTTT.